A selection of T cell receptor beta chains follows, all from one sample in a study of blood T cells in healthy people across ages. Using its own MiXCR run on the 5' RACE reads, TCRdb lists one record per CDR3 protein. The table includes about 1,600,000 distinct CDR3 sequences, approximately 42% detected once. The specimen sequenced was blood. These receptors all stem from a woman aged 18 to 35 in good health. Each CDR3 is given with its conserved first and last residue. A D gene is named only where the DNA matches it firmly. Size is omitted from some rows. Given values are once, few, many or a class for expanded clones.

-	-	TRBV10-3	TRBJ2-7	TGTGCCATCAGCGGGGATTTCTACGAGCAGTACTTC	CAISGDFYEQYF
-	few	TRBV12-3/TRBV12-4	TRBJ1-6	TGTGCCAGCAGTTTAGTCGACTTTTCACCCCTCCACTTT	CASSLVDFSPLHF
-	-	TRBV6-5	TRBJ2-5	TGTGCCAGCAGCCATCGACAGACAATCCAAGAGACCCAGTACTTC	CASSHRQTIQETQYF
TRBD2	few	TRBV7-6	TRBJ2-3	TGTGCCAGCAGCCGGGGACTAGCGGGGGGCGCTAGCACAGATACGCAGTATTTT	CASSRGLAGGASTDTQYF
-	-	TRBV10-3	TRBJ1-1	TGTGCCATCAGTGAATCGGGGGACGCCTATGGAGCTTTCTTT	CAISESGDAYGAFF
TRBD2	-	TRBV4-1	TRBJ2-5	TGCGCCAGCAGCCAACAGGGACTAGCGGGGGCGCGGGAGACCCAGTACTTC	CASSQQGLAGARETQYF
-	-	TRBV24-1	TRBJ2-1	TGTGCCACCAGTGATTTGGGAAGGGGCTCCTACAATGAGCAGTTCTTC	CATSDLGRGSYNEQFF
TRBD1	-	TRBV6-5	TRBJ2-2	TGTGCCAGCAGACAGGGGGACCTGAACACCGGGGAGCTGTTTTTT	CASRQGDLNTGELFF
-	few	TRBV7-2	TRBJ2-5	TGTGCCAGCAGCTTAGGACCCAGGTCGGAGACCCAGTACTTC	CASSLGPRSETQYF
-	-	TRBV4-1	TRBJ1-3	TGCGCCAGCAGCCAAGAGGCGTTAACTGGAAACACCATATATTTT	CASSQEALTGNTIYF
TRBD1	-	TRBV5-1	TRBJ2-7	TGCTCCAGCAGCGAGGGACAGTACCAGCCCAACGAGCAGTACTTC	CSSSEGQYQPNEQYF
TRBD2	-	TRBV12-3/TRBV12-4	TRBJ2-1	TGTGCCAGCAGCTATACCCTGGGACTAGGCGCCTCTGAGCAGTTCTTC	CASSYTLGLGASEQFF
-	few	TRBV5-1	TRBJ2-5	TGCGCCAGCAGCTTGTTGGACCAAGAGACCCAGTACTTC	CASSLLDQETQYF
TRBD1	-	TRBV20-1	TRBJ1-4	TGCAGTGCTAGTTTTGGAAATACAGGGGGCGCAAATGAAAAACTGTTTTTT	CSASFGNTGGANEKLFF
-	few	TRBV21-1	TRBJ1-5	TGTGCCAGCAGCAAAGACCTCCGGGACAGGGGAGTCGGTGGCAATCAGCCCCAGCATTTT	CASSKDLRDRGVGGNQPQHF
TRBD1	-	TRBV28	TRBJ1-5	TGTGCCAGCAGTTCTCCCGGGGTGGACAGGGCCCAGCATTTT	CASSSPGVDRAQHF
TRBD1	-	TRBV3-1	TRBJ2-5	TGTGCCAGCAGCCCGGGACAGGCAGAGACCCAGTACTTC	CASSPGQAETQYF
TRBD1	-	TRBV12-3/TRBV12-4	TRBJ2-4	TGTGCCAGCAGTCCTTTTGGACAGGGGGAAGCCAAAAACATTCAGTACTTC	CASSPFGQGEAKNIQYF
-	few	TRBV6-6	TRBJ1-6	TGTGCCAGCAGCCCGGAGTGGGTTTTCCCCCTCCACTTT	CASSPEWVFPLHF
TRBD1	few	TRBV6-6	TRBJ1-1	TGTGCCAGCAGACCCACAGGGGGCTGGTCTGAAGCTTTCTTT	CASRPTGGWSEAFF
-	few	TRBV4-1	TRBJ2-3	TGCGCCAGCAGCCATTTAGCGGCAGATACGCAGTATTTT	CASSHLAADTQYF
TRBD2	-	TRBV20-1	TRBJ2-1	TGCAGTCCAGGGTCGGCGGGAGAAGGGTACAATGAGCAGTTCTTC	CSPGSAGEGYNEQFF
-	-	TRBV11-2	TRBJ2-4	TGTGCCAGCAGCTTAGATTCTCAGACGGGTCGGAACATTCAGTACTTC	CASSLDSQTGRNIQYF
TRBD2	few	TRBV20-1	TRBJ2-7	TGCAGTGCTAGGGCCACTAGCGGACCTTCCTACGAGCAGTACTTC	CSARATSGPSYEQYF